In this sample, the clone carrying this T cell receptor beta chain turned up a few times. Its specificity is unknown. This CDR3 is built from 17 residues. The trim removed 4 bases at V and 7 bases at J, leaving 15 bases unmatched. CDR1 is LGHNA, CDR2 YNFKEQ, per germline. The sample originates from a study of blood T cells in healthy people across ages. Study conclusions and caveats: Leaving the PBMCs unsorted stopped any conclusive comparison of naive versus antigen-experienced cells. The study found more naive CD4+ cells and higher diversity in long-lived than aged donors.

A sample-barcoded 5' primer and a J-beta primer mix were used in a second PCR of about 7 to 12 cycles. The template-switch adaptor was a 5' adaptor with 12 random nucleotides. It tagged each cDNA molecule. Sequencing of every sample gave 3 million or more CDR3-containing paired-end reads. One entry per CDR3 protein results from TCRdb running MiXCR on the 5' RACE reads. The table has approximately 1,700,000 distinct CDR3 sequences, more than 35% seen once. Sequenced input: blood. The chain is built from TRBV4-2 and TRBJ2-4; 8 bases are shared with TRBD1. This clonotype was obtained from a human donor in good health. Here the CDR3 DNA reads TGTGCCAGCAGCCTCCCCCGGGCAGGGGGCGAAGAGAACATTCAGTACTTC. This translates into CASSLPRAGGEENIQYF.